A selection of T cell receptor beta chains follows, all from one sample in a study of early T cells in non-severe SARS-CoV-2 infection. A single record per CDR3 protein comes from TCRdb applying MiXCR to the 5' RACE reads. The data show about 53,000 distinct CDR3 sequences, 10% to 15% seen once. Sequencing was performed on whole blood, taken at baseline. The receptors here all came from an adult who was a healthcare worker with PCR-confirmed SARS-CoV-2 infection or an uninfected control (not recorded which). Each CDR3 is given with its conserved first and last residue. A D gene is named only where the DNA matches it firmly. A clone size is listed for some rows: how often the clone was seen (once, few, many), or a class if it is expanded.

TRBJ2-2	TRBD1	many	TRBV20-1	TGCAGTGCCCGGGGATCCTTCAGGGGGACCGGGGAGCTGTTTTTT	CSARGSFRGTGELFF
TRBJ1-5	.	many	TRBV7-8	TGTGCCAGCAGCCCACAGGTGTTGGGGTATAGCAATCAGCCCCAGCATTTT	CASSPQVLGYSNQPQHF
TRBJ1-1	TRBD1	few	TRBV12-3/TRBV12-4	TGTGCCAGCAGTGCCCGACAGGGGGCGAAGACTGAAGCTTTCTTT	CASSARQGAKTEAFF
TRBJ2-1	.	few	TRBV5-4	TGTGCCAGCAGCGTCGGTCCGACGGGACCGACCGACAATGAGCAGTTCTTC	CASSVGPTGPTDNEQFF
TRBJ2-1	TRBD2	few	TRBV29-1	TGCAGCGTTGAAGGGCGGGAGAGGGACAATGAGCAGTTCTTC	CSVEGRERDNEQFF
TRBJ2-2	.	few	TRBV7-2	TGTGCCAGCAGACCAACCGGTACCGGGGAGCTGTTTTTT	CASRPTGTGELFF
TRBJ2-5	.	few	TRBV11-2	TGTGCCAGCAGCCTGAACGACAAACAGGGGACCCAGTACTTC	CASSLNDKQGTQYF
TRBJ2-1	TRBD2	.	TRBV28	TGTGCCAGCAGTTTAGGAGCGGGATTCTACAATGAGCAGTTCTTC	CASSLGAGFYNEQFF
TRBJ2-1	TRBD1	.	TRBV15	TGTGCCACCAGCAGGGCCCGGGACAGGGACCACAATGAGCAGTTCTTC	CATSRARDRDHNEQFF
TRBJ2-7	.	many	TRBV10-3	TGTGCCATCAGCAGACAGGAGTCCTCCTACGAGCAGTACTTC	CAISRQESSYEQYF
TRBJ1-1	.	.	TRBV6-1	TGTGCCAGTGATCAGTACGGACGGTCTACTGAAGCTTTCTTT	CASDQYGRSTEAFF
TRBJ2-7	.	.	TRBV27	TGTGCCAGCAGTTCATGGAGCTACGAGCAGTACTTC	CASSSWSYEQYF
TRBJ2-1	TRBD1	few	TRBV5-1	TGCGCCAGCAGCGGCGGACAGGGGGTCAATGAGCAGTTCTTC	CASSGGQGVNEQFF
TRBJ1-1	.	.	TRBV6-6	TGTGCCAGCAGTACCGGGACCCCTGATCTGAGTGCTTTCTTT	CASSTGTPDLSAFF
TRBJ2-3	.	few	TRBV5-4	TGTGCCAGCAGCTTAGGCAGGGCGGCAGATACGCAGTATTTT	CASSLGRAADTQYF
TRBJ1-1	.	few	TRBV3-1	TGTGCCAGCAGCCAGCGACACGGTGACACTGAAGCTTTCTTT	CASSQRHGDTEAFF
TRBJ2-1	TRBD2	many	TRBV2	TGTGCCAGCAGCCTGGGACTAGGGAATTACAATGAGCAGTTCTTC	CASSLGLGNYNEQFF
TRBJ2-7	.	few	TRBV6-2/TRBV6-3	TGTGCCAGCAGCAGGACCGTGGGCTACGAGCAGTACTTC	CASSRTVGYEQYF
TRBJ2-3	.	.	TRBV2	TGTGCCAGCCTAGTCGCAGATACGCAGTATTTT	CASLVADTQYF
TRBJ2-7	TRBD2	.	TRBV6-2/TRBV6-3	TGTGCCAGCAGTTACTTGGAACTAGCGGAAGATTCCTACGAGCAGTACTTC	CASSYLELAEDSYEQYF
TRBJ2-1	.	.	TRBV2	TGTGCCAGCCGACTAGGGTTGGAGCAGTTCTTC	CASRLGLEQFF
TRBJ2-7	TRBD2	many	TRBV20-1	TGCAGTGCTAGAGATCAGAAGCGGGGCTCCTACGAGCAGTACTTC	CSARDQKRGSYEQYF
TRBJ2-1	TRBD2	.	TRBV6-4	TGTGCCAGCAGCGCCCTAGCGGGCACCTACAATGAGCAGTTCTTC	CASSALAGTYNEQFF
TRBJ2-2	.	many	TRBV7-3	TGTGCCAGCAGCTTAACGGGGGGCAGGAACACCGGGGAGCTGTTTTTT	CASSLTGGRNTGELFF
TRBJ2-1	TRBD1	once	TRBV11-2	TGTGCCAGCAGCACAACACAGGGGGCGCCGTACAATGAGCAGTTCTTC	CASSTTQGAPYNEQFF
TRBJ2-3	.	many	TRBV29-1	TGCAGCGTTGAATGGTCGACAGATACGCAGTATTTT	CSVEWSTDTQYF